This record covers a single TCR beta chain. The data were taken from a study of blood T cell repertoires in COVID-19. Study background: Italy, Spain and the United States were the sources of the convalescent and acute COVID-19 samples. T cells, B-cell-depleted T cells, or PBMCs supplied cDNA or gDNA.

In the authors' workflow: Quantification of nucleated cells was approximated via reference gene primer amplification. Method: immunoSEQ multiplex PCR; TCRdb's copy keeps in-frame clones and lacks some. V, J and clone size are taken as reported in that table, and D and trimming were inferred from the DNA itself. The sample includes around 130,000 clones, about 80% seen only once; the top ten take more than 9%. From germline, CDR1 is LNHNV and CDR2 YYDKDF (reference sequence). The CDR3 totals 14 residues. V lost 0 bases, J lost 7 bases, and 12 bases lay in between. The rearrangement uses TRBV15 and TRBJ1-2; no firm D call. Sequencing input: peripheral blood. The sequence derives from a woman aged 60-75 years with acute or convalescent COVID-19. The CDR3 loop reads CATSRDPTSSGYTF. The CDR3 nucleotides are TGTGCCACCAGCAGAGATCCGACTAGTTCTGGCTACACCTTC.